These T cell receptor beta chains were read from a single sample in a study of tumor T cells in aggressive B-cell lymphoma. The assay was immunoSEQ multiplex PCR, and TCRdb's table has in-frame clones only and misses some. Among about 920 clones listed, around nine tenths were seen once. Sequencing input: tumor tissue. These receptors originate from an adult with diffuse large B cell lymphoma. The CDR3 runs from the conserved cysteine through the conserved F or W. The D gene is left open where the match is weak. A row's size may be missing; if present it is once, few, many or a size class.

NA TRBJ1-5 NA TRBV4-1 TGCGCCAGCAGCCATGGAGACTTTAGCAATCAGCCCCAGCATTTT CASSHGDFSNQPQHF
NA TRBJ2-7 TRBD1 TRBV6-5 TGTGCCAGCAGTAAAACGACAGGGCTACATTACGAGCAGTACTTC CASSKTTGLHYEQYF
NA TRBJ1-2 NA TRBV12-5 TGTGCTAGTGGCCGCAGGGGAGCTAACTATGGCTACACCTTC CASGRRGANYGYTF
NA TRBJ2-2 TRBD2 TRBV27 TGTGCCAGCAGTCCCACCGAGACTAGCGGGATGGGTCTTGGGACCCCGAACACCGGGGAGCTGTTTTTT CASSPTETSGMGLGTPNTGELFF
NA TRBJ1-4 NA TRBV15 TGTGCCACCAGCAAGGACTACAATGAAAAACTGTTTTTT CATSKDYNEKLFF
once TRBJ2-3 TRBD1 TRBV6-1 TGTGCCAGCAGTGATCAACCGGGACAGGGAAAAGATACGCAGTATTTT CASSDQPGQGKDTQYF
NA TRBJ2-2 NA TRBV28 TGTGCCAGCAGTACCCGGCAGGGTGGGGACACCGGGGAGCTGTTTTTT CASSTRQGGDTGELFF
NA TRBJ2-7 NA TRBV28 TGTGCCAGCTCCCCGGGGATTGGCGAGCAGTACTTC CASSPGIGEQYF
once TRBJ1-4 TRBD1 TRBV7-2 TGTGCCAGCAGCTTAAGTCAGGGGGCAGAAAAACTGTTTTTT CASSLSQGAEKLFF
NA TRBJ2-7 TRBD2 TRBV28 TGTGCCAGCAGCCAGGCGACTAGCGCGAACTACGAGCAGTACTTC CASSQATSANYEQYF
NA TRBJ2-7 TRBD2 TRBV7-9 TGTGCCAGCAGCCTCGGACTAGCGGCTGCGTCCTACGAGCAGTACTTC CASSLGLAAASYEQYF
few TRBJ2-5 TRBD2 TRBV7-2 TGTGCCAGCAGCTCGGGACTAGCGGGAGAGACCCAGTACTTC CASSSGLAGETQYF
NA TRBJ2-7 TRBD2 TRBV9 TGTGCCAGCAGCGAGGGGAGCGGGAGGGAAGAGCAGTACTTC CASSEGSGREEQYF
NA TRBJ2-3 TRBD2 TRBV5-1 TGCGCCAGCAGCTTGGGGCTAGCGGGGGGGGCAGATACGCAGTATTTT CASSLGLAGGADTQYF
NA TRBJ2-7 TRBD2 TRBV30 TGTGCCTGGAACCCAGACAGCGGGAGGGCCTACGAGCAGTACTTC CAWNPDSGRAYEQYF
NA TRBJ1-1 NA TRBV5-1 TGCGCCAGCAGCTTGTCCGGCGGTTCGAACACTGAAGCTTTCTTT CASSLSGGSNTEAFF
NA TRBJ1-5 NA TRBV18 TGTGCCAGCTCACCAGGGGCCCAGCCCCAGCATTTT CASSPGAQPQHF
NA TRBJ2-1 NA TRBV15 TGTGCCACCAGGGGAGTGGGGAGCAATGAGCAGTTCTTC CATRGVGSNEQFF
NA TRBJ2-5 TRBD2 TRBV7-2 TGTGCCAGCAGCTTCAATATAGGCGGGGGGGAGACCCAGTACTTC CASSFNIGGGETQYF
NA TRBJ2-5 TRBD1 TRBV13 TGTGCCAGCAGCTCACGGACAGGGGGCTCGGAGACCCAGTACTTC CASSSRTGGSETQYF
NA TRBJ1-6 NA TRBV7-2 TGTGCCAGCAGAGGAGGGCTAGCCTCACCCCTCCACTTT CASRGGLASPLHF
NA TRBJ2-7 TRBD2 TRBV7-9 TGTGCCAGCAGCTTAGGGACTAGCCGATTTTCTTCCTACGAGCAGTACTTC CASSLGTSRFSSYEQYF
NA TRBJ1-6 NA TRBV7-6 TGTGCCAGCAGCTTAGATGGGCACTCACCCCTCCACTTT CASSLDGHSPLHF
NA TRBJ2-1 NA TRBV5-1 TGCGCCAGCAGCACGGGACTGCAGAATGAGCAGTTCTTC CASSTGLQNEQFF
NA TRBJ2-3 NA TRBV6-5 TGTGCCAGCAGTTACTCGAGAGTAGATACGCAGTATTTT CASSYSRVDTQYF
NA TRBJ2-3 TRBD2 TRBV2 TGTGCCAGCGACATCCAGCGGGAGGGGTTACAGTATTTT CASDIQREGLQYF